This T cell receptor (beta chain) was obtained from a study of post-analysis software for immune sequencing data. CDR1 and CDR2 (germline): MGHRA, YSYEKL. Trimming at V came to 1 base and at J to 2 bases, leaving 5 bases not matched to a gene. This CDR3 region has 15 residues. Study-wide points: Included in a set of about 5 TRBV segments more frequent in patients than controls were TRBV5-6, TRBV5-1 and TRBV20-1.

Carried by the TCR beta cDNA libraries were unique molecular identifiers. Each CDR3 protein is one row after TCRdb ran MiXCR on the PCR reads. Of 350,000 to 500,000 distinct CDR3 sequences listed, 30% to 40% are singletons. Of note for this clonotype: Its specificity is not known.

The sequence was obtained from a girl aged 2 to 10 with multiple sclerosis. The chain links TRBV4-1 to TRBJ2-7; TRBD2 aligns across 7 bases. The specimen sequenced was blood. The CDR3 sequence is CASSQVDREAYEQYF. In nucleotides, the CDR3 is TGCGCCAGCAGCCAAGTCGATCGGGAGGCCTACGAGCAGTACTTC.